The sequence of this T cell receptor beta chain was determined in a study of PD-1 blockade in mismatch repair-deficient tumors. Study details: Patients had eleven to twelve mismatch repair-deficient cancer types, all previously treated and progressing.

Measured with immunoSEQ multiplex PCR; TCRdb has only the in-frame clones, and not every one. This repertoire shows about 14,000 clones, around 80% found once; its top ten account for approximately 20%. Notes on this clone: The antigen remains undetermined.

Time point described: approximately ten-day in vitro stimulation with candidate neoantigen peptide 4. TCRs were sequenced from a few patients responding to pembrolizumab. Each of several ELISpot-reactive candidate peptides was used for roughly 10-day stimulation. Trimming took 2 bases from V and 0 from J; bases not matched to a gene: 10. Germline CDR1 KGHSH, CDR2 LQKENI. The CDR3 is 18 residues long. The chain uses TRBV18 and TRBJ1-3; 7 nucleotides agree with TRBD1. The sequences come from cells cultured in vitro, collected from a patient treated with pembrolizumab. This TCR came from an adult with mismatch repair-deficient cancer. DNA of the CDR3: TGTGCCAGCTCACCAATACCTAAGGGGGCCCTCTCTGGAAACACCATATATTTT. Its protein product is CASSPIPKGALSGNTIYF.